Below are 21 T cell receptor beta chains sequenced from a single sample in a study of blood T cell repertoires in COVID-19 (dated by TCRdb to 2020 to 2022). Library generation was performed with the immunoSEQ multiplex PCR assay. Held by TCRdb, this immuneACCESS table contains in-frame sequences only and omits some clones. Under half of the omission traces to an unresolved V gene where checked; the cause of the rest is unknown. Here the sample has approximately 360,000 clones; more than 70% occur a single time. Clones ranked in the top ten supply roughly 1.2% of the sample. Sequenced input: peripheral blood. All receptors derive from a man aged 40-49 years with acute or convalescent COVID-19.

The V gene is TRBV13, the J gene TRBJ2-7; D ambiguous. The CDR3 has 12 amino acids. Germline loops: CDR1 PRHDT, CDR2 FYEKMQ (reference sequence). The ends were cut back, 4 bases at V and 2 bases at J, with 6 bases in the middle. The DNA of the CDR3 is TGTGCCAGCAGCTCTACCACCTACGAGCAGTACTTC. Translated: CASSSTTYEQYF. The full variable domain, in which reference TRBV13 and TRBJ2-7 provide the parts outside the CDR3, is AAGVIQSPRHLIKEKRETATLKCYPIPRHDTVYWYQQGPGQDPQFLISFYEKMQSDKGSIPDRFSAQQFSDYHSELNMSSLELGDSALYFCASSSTTYEQYFGPGTRLTVT.

The genes are TRBV5-4 and TRBJ2-5, with D tentatively TRBD1 (5 bases). Germline values: CDR1 SGHNT, CDR2 YYREEE (reference sequence). This CDR3 has 14 residues. Trimming removed 0 bases from V and 5 bases from J, with 11 bases in between. The CDR3 coding sequence is TGTGCCAGCAGCTTGGGGGGCCGGACGGAGACCCAGTACTTC. As protein: CASSLGGRTETQYF.

The chain couples TRBV9 to TRBJ2-3, with a tentative D call TRBD2 (6 bases). This CDR3 is 15 amino acids long. Germline assignment: CDR1 SGDLS and CDR2 YYNGEE. The ends were cut back, 1 base at V and 1 base at J, with 10 bases in the middle. CDR3 coding DNA: TGTGCCAGCAGCGTATGGGACTTTCGCACAGATACGCAGTATTTT. This gives the protein CASSVWDFRTDTQYF.

The V gene is TRBV28, the J gene TRBJ1-5; tentatively, D is TRBD1 (6 bases). Trimming removed 10 bases at V and 4 bases at J, with 17 bases between. CDR1 and CDR2 from the germline V gene are MDHEN and SYDVKM. The CDR3 is 14 residues long. CDR3 DNA: TGTGCCACCTCGGCAGGGGTGCGGAATCAGCCCCAGCATTTT. Amino acids: CATSAGVRNQPQHF.

The V gene is TRBV10-2, the J gene TRBJ1-2, with D tentatively TRBD1 (6 bases). V gave up 10 bases and J gave up 5 bases, with 23 bases separating them. Germline CDR1 and CDR2: WSHSY and SAAADI. This CDR3 is built from 15 residues. The CDR3 DNA follows: TGCGCCACGAGAGGGTGGACAGAAAATTCATATGGCTACACCTTC. Amino acid sequence: CATRGWTENSYGYTF.

The rearrangement joins TRBV6-4 to TRBJ2-3, with 8 bases lining up with TRBD2. The CDR3 extends over 16 amino acids. After removal of 2 bases from V and 5 bases from J, the junction contained 9 bases not matched to a gene. CDR1 is MRHNA and CDR2 is SNTAGT in the germline V gene. CDR3: CASSDHSGTGLDTQYF. DNA of the CDR3: TGTGCCAGCAGTGACCATAGCGGGACTGGGTTAGATACGCAGTATTTT.

The CDR3 nucleotides are TGTGCCAGCAGATCACAGGGCGGCTATGGCTACACCTTC. This encodes CASRSQGGYGYTF. The chain is built from TRBV28 and TRBJ1-2; maybe TRBD1 (6 bases). V lost 6 bases to trimming and J lost 4 bases, with 12 bases between them. Germline values: CDR1 MDHEN, CDR2 SYDVKM. The CDR3 consists of 13 residues.

This chain links TRBV13 with TRBJ2-5, with a possible D match to TRBD1 (5 bases). The CDR3 has 14 amino acids. The germline V gene encodes CDR1 PRHDT and CDR2 FYEKMQ (reference sequence). The germline V and J ends were trimmed by 2 bases and 4 bases, with 11 bases remaining between them. Written as DNA, the CDR3 is TGTGCCAGCAGCTTACATCAGGGTTTAGAGACCCAGTACTTC. It translates to CASSLHQGLETQYF.

The chain combines TRBV7-2 with TRBJ1-5, with 8 positions matching TRBD1. V lost 5 bases and J lost 4; bases outside the gene matches: 7. The CDR3 spans 15 residues. Per germline, CDR1 SGHTA and CDR2 FQGNSA. The CDR3 reads CASSTGGEWNQPQHF. CDR3 sequence (DNA): TGTGCCAGCAGCACAGGGGGGGAGTGGAATCAGCCCCAGCATTTT.

The chain carries TRBV5-1 and TRBJ1-2, with TRBD1 matching 8 bases. Germline-derived CDR1 and CDR2 are SGHRS and YFSETQ. There are 15 residues in the CDR3. The V and J ends lost 0 bases and 5 bases, in that order; junction bases with no gene match: 6. Here the CDR3 DNA reads TGCGCCAGCAGCTTGGCCGGACAGGGAAATTATGGCTACACCTTC. Translated, it gives CASSLAGQGNYGYTF.

In regard to this clone: Other nucleotide sequences from this sample produce the same CDR3. The chain is built from TRBV7-9 and TRBJ2-2; 10 nucleotides align to TRBD2. The CDR3 contains 15 residues. V lost 4 bases to trimming and J lost 5 bases; unmatched junction nucleotides: 4. Germline assignment: CDR1 SEHNR and CDR2 FQNEAQ (reference sequence). The CDR3 bases are TGTGCCAGCAGCTCCCTAGCGGGAGTTACCGGGGAGCTGTTTTTT. Translated, it gives CASSSLAGVTGELFF.

The chain uses TRBV10-3 and TRBJ1-5; no firm D call. V was pared by 3 bases and J by 2 bases, with 8 bases between. Looked up from germline, CDR1 is ENHRY and CDR2 is SYGVKD. CDR3 length: 14 residues. The CDR3 bases are TGTGCCATCAGTGATTCCACGGGCAATCAGCCCCAGCATTTT. Its translation: CAISDSTGNQPQHF.

The chain uses TRBV29-1 and TRBJ1-5, with 9 bases matching TRBD1. Germline CDR1 and CDR2: SQVTM and ANQGSEA. The CDR3 length is 15 residues. V shed 6 bases, J shed 6 bases, and the junction held 12 bases outside the gene matches. The CDR3 coding sequence is TGCAGCGTCAGGACAGGGGAGCTTCCTTCTCAGCCCCAGCATTTT. Protein product: CSVRTGELPSQPQHF.

The genes are TRBV19 and TRBJ1-4; 7 bases line up with TRBD1. The CDR3 covers 15 residues. With 0 bases clipped from V and 8 bases from J, the junction kept 6 bases outside the gene matches. CDR1 is LNHDA, CDR2 SQIVND, per germline (reference sequence). CDR3 DNA: TGTGCCAGTAGTATAGAGCAGGGGGTGCACGAAAAACTGTTTTTT. It encodes CASSIEQGVHEKLFF.

The chain combines TRBV6-5 with TRBJ1-1; D might be TRBD1 (5 bases). The length of the CDR3 is 14 residues. In germline, CDR1 is MNHEY, CDR2 SVGAGI. Trimming removed 3 bases from V and 7 bases from J, with 15 bases in between. Here the CDR3 DNA reads TGTGCCAGCAGTTATAGCAGAAGGGGTGATGAAGCTTTCTTT. Translating it yields CASSYSRRGDEAFF.

This clone was counted a few times. The chain uses TRBV3-1 (or the pseudogene TRBV3-2) and TRBJ2-1; 12 bases align to TRBD2. The J segment lost 7 bases and the V segment lost 0 bases, leaving 7 bases of the junction unmatched. This CDR3 has 17 amino acids. Germline-derived CDR1 and CDR2 are LGHDT and YNNKEL (reference sequence). CDR3 nucleotide sequence: TGTGCCAGCAGCCAAGACCGTACTAGCGGGAGGTCGAATGAGCAGTTCTTC. Protein product: CASSQDRTSGRSNEQFF.

This chain uses TRBV2 with TRBJ2-6; tentatively, D is TRBD1 (6 bases). Germline V gene sequence: CDR1 SNHLY, CDR2 FYNNEI. Trimming removed 11 bases at V and 5 bases at J, with 16 bases between. The CDR3 extends over 14 amino acids. The CDR3 reads CAGRRGLRANVLTF. Written as DNA, the CDR3 is TGTGCCGGACGTAGGGGGTTACGGGCCAACGTCCTGACTTTC.

The chain employs TRBV2 and TRBJ2-2; D is unresolved. Trimming cost V 7 bases and J 4 bases, with 10 bases left between them. There are 13 residues in the CDR3. Germline V gives CDR1 SNHLY, CDR2 FYNNEI. The CDR3 loop is CASMLSRTGELFF. DNA of the CDR3: TGTGCCAGCATGTTGAGTCGCACCGGGGAGCTGTTTTTT.

This chain connects TRBV3-1 (or the pseudogene TRBV3-2) to TRBJ2-3; possibly TRBD2 for D (7 bases). This CDR3 contains 15 residues. The V and J ends lost 7 bases and 3 bases respectively, with 17 bases between them. The germline V gene encodes CDR1 LGHDT and CDR2 YNNKEL (reference sequence). CDR3 region: CASTRLGGRTDTQYF. The DNA of the CDR3 is TGTGCCAGCACGCGGCTCGGGGGGCGTACAGATACGCAGTATTTT.

V usage is TRBV18 and J usage is TRBJ1-1; 8 positions match TRBD1. The CDR3 runs to 15 residues. J gave up 6 bases and V 1 base, and 7 bases lay outside the gene matches. In germline, CDR1 is KGHSH, CDR2 LQKENI. The CDR3 DNA reads as TGTGCCAGCTCACCACGGACAGGGACCGGCTCTGAAGCTTTCTTT. Its translation: CASSPRTGTGSEAFF.

The genes are TRBV2 and TRBJ2-1; 12 nucleotides align to TRBD1. Losses at the gene ends were 6 bases for V and 13 bases for J; bases not matched to a gene: 13. Germline values: CDR1 SNHLY, CDR2 FYNNEI. The CDR3 has 15 residues. The CDR3 DNA reads TGTGCCAGCAGCCCGGGACAGGGGGCCGTATCTATCCAGTTCTTC. The encoded protein is CASSPGQGAVSIQFF.